Each of the 30 T cell receptor beta chains below was sequenced from the same sample in a study of blood T cell repertoires in COVID-19. Clones were sequenced by immunoSEQ multiplex PCR, and TCRdb holds only the in-frame ones, with some missing. The repertoire holds about 7,500 clones, with 80% to 90% as singletons. Sequences were obtained from peripheral blood. The receptors come from a human donor in a cohort sampled during active COVID-19.

The chain links TRBV19 to TRBJ2-7; possible D gene TRBD2, 6 bases. Trimming removed 2 bases at V and 4 bases at J, with 15 bases between. Per germline, CDR1 LNHDA and CDR2 SQIVND (reference sequence). The CDR3 consists of 15 residues. The CDR3 nucleotides are TGTGCCAGTAGTATAACGGCCGGTCGGGGGTACGAGCAGTACTTC. This codes for CASSITAGRGYEQYF.

The chain has TRBV7-9 and TRBJ1-1; possibly TRBD1 for D (6 bases). This CDR3 is 12 amino acids long. Trimming took off 4 bases at V and 7 bases at J, with 10 bases between the two ends. The V gene's germline CDR1 is SEHNR and CDR2 FQNEAQ (reference sequence). The CDR3 DNA reads as TGTGCCAGCAGCTCAGGGGTAAGTGAAGCTTTCTTT. Encoded protein: CASSSGVSEAFF.

The chain has TRBV13 and TRBJ2-2; 13 bases are a match to TRBD2. CDR1 and CDR2 (germline): PRHDT, FYEKMQ (reference sequence). V shed 5 bases and J 6 bases; nucleotides not matched to a gene: 9. The CDR3 runs 17 residues. This chain's CDR3 is CASSRGLAGYGAGELFF. CDR3 nucleotide sequence: TGTGCCAGCAGCCGGGGACTAGCGGGATATGGTGCCGGGGAGCTGTTTTTT.

The gene calls are TRBV2 and TRBJ2-1, with 10 bases fitting TRBD2. Per the germline V gene, CDR1 is SNHLY and CDR2 is FYNNEI. The CDR3 length is 21 residues. V dropped 6 bases and J dropped 3; count of bases not matched to a gene: 23. The DNA of the CDR3 is TGTGCCAGCAGATTCTCTAGCGGGCTAAGCGGGAGGGCAACACTCTACAATGAGCAGTTCTTC. Translating gives CASRFSSGLSGRATLYNEQFF.

This rearrangement joins TRBV10-3 to TRBJ1-1; D unresolved. Between the trimmed V and J ends, which lost 10 bases and 1 base, there was a span of 16 bases. The CDR3 consists of 14 residues. CDR1 is ENHRY and CDR2 is SYGVKD in the germline V gene. CDR3: CASEDWAGNTEAFF. The CDR3 DNA follows: TGTGCCAGCGAGGACTGGGCTGGGAACACTGAAGCTTTCTTT.

The sample holds one count of this clone. This chain joins TRBV7-6 and TRBJ2-7; TRBD1 matches 8 bases. The germline V gene encodes CDR1 SGHVS and CDR2 FNYEAQ. Trimming at V came to 5 bases and at J to 3 bases, leaving 12 bases not matched to a gene. CDR3 length: 16 amino acids. The CDR3 DNA reads as TGTGCCAGCAGCCCCGAACAGGGGGTAGGACTCTACGAGCAGTACTTC. Protein: CASSPEQGVGLYEQYF.

The chain employs TRBV19 and TRBJ1-2; D ambiguous. With 5 bases removed from V and 4 bases from J, the gap between germline ends came to 20 bases. The germline V gene encodes CDR1 LNHDA and CDR2 SQIVND (reference sequence). CDR3 length: 16 amino acids. The CDR3 sequence is CASSALVRQYLYGYTF. The CDR3 DNA reads as TGTGCCAGTAGTGCGCTGGTGCGTCAATACCTCTATGGCTACACCTTC.

V usage is TRBV27 and J usage is TRBJ2-7; 8 nucleotides agree with TRBD1. In germline, CDR1 is MNHEY, CDR2 SMNVEV (reference sequence). This CDR3 has 14 amino acids. V shed 3 bases, J shed 4 bases, and the junction held 5 bases outside the gene matches. In nucleotides, the CDR3 is TGTGCCAGCAGTTTTGCAACAGGGGGGTACGAGCAGTACTTC. Encoded protein: CASSFATGGYEQYF.

This clone was seen more than once but under ten times. The chain joins TRBV20-1 to TRBJ2-7; TRBD1 agrees at 8 bases. Looked up from germline, CDR1 is DFQATT and CDR2 is SNEGSKA (reference sequence). This CDR3 is 16 amino acids long. V shed 3 bases and J 6 bases; nucleotides not matched to a gene: 16. This CDR3 is CSASPFSDRDFLEQYF. CDR3 nucleotides: TGCAGTGCTAGTCCCTTTTCGGACAGGGACTTTCTCGAGCAGTACTTC.

The rearrangement uses TRBV28 and TRBJ2-7; D gene unclear. V lost 1 base and J 2 bases, leaving 9 bases between the germline ends. Germline V gene sequence: CDR1 MDHEN, CDR2 SYDVKM. The CDR3 is 14 residues long. The CDR3 here is CASSLFASTYEQYF. The DNA of the CDR3 is TGTGCCAGCAGTTTATTCGCCAGTACCTACGAGCAGTACTTC.

This chain uses TRBV7-3 with TRBJ1-5, with D possibly matching TRBD1 (6 bases). CDR1 is SGHTA, CDR2 FQGTGA, per germline. The CDR3 sequence is 17 residues long. Trimming removed 1 base from V and 6 bases from J, with 19 bases in between. The chain's CDR3 is CASSLKSGAGVSQPQHF. Here the CDR3 DNA reads TGTGCCAGCAGCTTAAAGTCTGGGGCAGGGGTAAGTCAGCCCCAGCATTTT.

The chain has TRBV6-5 and TRBJ1-5; TRBD1 matches 7 bases. The junction had 6 bases not matched to a gene; V was cut back by 6 bases and J by 1 base. CDR3 length: 15 amino acids. In germline, CDR1 is MNHEY, CDR2 SVGAGI. CDR3 residues: CASSLRQGSNQPQHF. The CDR3 DNA reads as TGTGCCAGCAGCTTAAGACAGGGAAGCAATCAGCCCCAGCATTTT.

V is TRBV10-3 and J is TRBJ2-3; D is undetermined. V lost 4 bases to trimming and J lost 4 bases, with 12 bases between them. Germline V gene sequence: CDR1 ENHRY, CDR2 SYGVKD. This CDR3 contains 14 residues. The CDR3 region is CAISGQQSADTQYF. CDR3 nucleotide sequence: TGTGCCATCAGTGGCCAGCAGAGCGCAGATACGCAGTATTTT.

The V call is TRBV11-2, the J call TRBJ1-2, with a tentative D call TRBD1 (5 bases). Germline values: CDR1 SGHAT, CDR2 FQNNGV. The germline V and J ends were trimmed by 5 bases and 5 bases, with 15 bases remaining between them. There are 14 residues in the CDR3. The CDR3 sequence is CASSPGGGWYGYTF. Here the CDR3 DNA reads TGTGCCAGCAGCCCCGGGGGAGGGTGGTATGGCTACACCTTC.

The chain combines TRBV13 with TRBJ2-2; tentatively, D is TRBD1 (5 bases). V lost 6 bases and J lost 1, with 12 bases in between. The CDR3 consists of 15 residues. The germline gives CDR1 PRHDT, CDR2 FYEKMQ (reference sequence). In DNA form, the CDR3 reads TGTGCCAGCAGAATCAAGGGGCAGAACACCGGGGAGCTGTTTTTT. Translated: CASRIKGQNTGELFF.

The chain is built from TRBV6-6 and TRBJ1-1; D not resolved. Germline CDR1 reads MNHNY; CDR2 reads SVGAGI (reference sequence). CDR3 length: 15 residues. V lost 7 bases and J 1 base, leaving 16 bases between the germline ends. The CDR3 DNA reads TGTGCCAGCACCGATCCCGGAGGTTGGAACACTGAAGCTTTCTTT. Its protein product is CASTDPGGWNTEAFF.

The chain recombines TRBV27 with TRBJ2-1, with 11 nucleotides matching TRBD2. The germline V gene encodes CDR1 MNHEY and CDR2 SMNVEV (reference sequence). V gave up 3 bases and J gave up 7 bases; unmatched junction bases: 5. CDR3 length: 15 residues. The CDR3 here is CASSFGTSGRNEQFF. CDR3 nucleotide sequence: TGTGCCAGCAGTTTTGGGACTAGCGGAAGGAATGAGCAGTTCTTC.

This chain joins TRBV28 and TRBJ2-1; a possible D gene is TRBD1 (6 bases). V shed 6 bases and J shed 8 bases, with 17 bases lying between them. CDR1 and CDR2 from the germline V gene are MDHEN and SYDVKM. The CDR3 sequence is 14 residues long. CDR3 sequence reads: CASSSPLWGHEQFF. The CDR3 bases are TGTGCCAGCAGCTCTCCCCTCTGGGGGCATGAGCAGTTCTTC.

The rearrangement uses TRBV18 and TRBJ2-7; 9 bases map to TRBD1. V lost 1 base and J lost 1; bases outside the gene matches: 2. The CDR3 has 15 residues. CDR1 is KGHSH and CDR2 is LQKENI in the germline V gene. The CDR3 sequence is CASSPQGQGSYEQYF. The CDR3 DNA reads TGTGCCAGCTCACCACAAGGACAGGGGTCCTACGAGCAGTACTTC.

V is TRBV6-5 and J is TRBJ2-7; no clear D. Germline V lookup: CDR1 MNHEY, CDR2 SVGAGI. The CDR3 is 16 amino acids. V lost 0 bases and J lost 4, with 16 bases in between. CDR3 residues: CASSYSSLGVDYEQYF. The CDR3 bases are TGTGCCAGCAGTTACTCGAGCCTTGGAGTCGATTACGAGCAGTACTTC.

The chain is built from TRBV10-3 and TRBJ2-5, with TRBD2 matching over 8 bases. Per germline, CDR1 ENHRY and CDR2 SYGVKD. Unmatched junction bases numbered 7, after V lost 2 bases and J lost 2 bases. This CDR3 is 16 amino acids long. The chain's CDR3 is CAISEPTSGRQETQYF. The CDR3 DNA sequence: TGTGCCATCAGTGAGCCAACTAGCGGCAGACAAGAGACCCAGTACTTC.

This chain connects TRBV18 to TRBJ2-5; D might be TRBD1 (6 bases). The V end was cut by 6 bases, the J end by 4 bases, with 12 bases between. This CDR3 spans 13 amino acids. Per germline, CDR1 KGHSH and CDR2 LQKENI. The CDR3 protein is CASSLGHRETQYF. In nucleotides, the CDR3 is TGTGCCAGCTCCCTGGGACATCGAGAGACCCAGTACTTC. Full variable domain (remainder filled in from reference TRBV18 and TRBJ2-5): NAGVMQNPRHLVRRRGQEARLRCSPMKGHSHVYWYRQLPEEGLKFMVYLQKENIIDESGMPKERFSAEFPKEGPSILRIQQVVRGDSAAYFCASSLGHRETQYFGPGTRLLVL.

The chain is built from TRBV19 and TRBJ2-4, with a possible D match to TRBD2 (6 bases). V gave up 6 bases and J gave up 0 bases, with 15 bases separating them. This CDR3 contains 16 residues. Germline V gives CDR1 LNHDA, CDR2 SQIVND (reference sequence). CDR3 sequence: CASSYISGLAKNIQYF. DNA of the CDR3: TGTGCCAGTAGCTATATTAGCGGACTAGCCAAAAACATTCAGTACTTC.

The rearrangement uses TRBV9 and TRBJ1-4; 8 bases align to TRBD1. The CDR3 contains 14 residues. J was trimmed by 8 bases and V by 4 bases; bases with no gene match: 7. Germline-derived CDR1 and CDR2 are SGDLS and YYNGEE. The CDR3 sequence is CASSPRTGREKLFF. The CDR3 coding sequence is TGTGCCAGCAGCCCCCGGACAGGGAGAGAAAAACTGTTTTTT.

The sample holds a few counts of this clone. CDR3 bases: TGTGCCAGCAATCGGGGAAACTACGAGCAGTACTTC. Encoded protein: CASNRGNYEQYF. This chain connects TRBV12-3 or TRBV12-4 to TRBJ2-7; possibly TRBD2 for D (5 bases). Trimming cost V 7 bases and J 3 bases, with 10 bases left between them. The CDR3 is 12 amino acids.

The chain has TRBV28 and TRBJ2-5; perhaps TRBD1 as D (7 bases). CDR1 MDHEN and CDR2 SYDVKM come from the germline V gene. The CDR3 covers 15 residues. The V gene lost 1 base and the J gene lost 4 bases, with 13 bases spanning the gap. Here the CDR3 reads CASSLFQGGGETQYF. The CDR3 DNA sequence: TGTGCCAGCAGTTTATTCCAGGGGGGAGGAGAGACCCAGTACTTC.

The genes are TRBV6-6 and TRBJ1-4; D is undetermined. This CDR3 has 15 amino acids. Germline V lookup: CDR1 MNHNY, CDR2 SVGAGI (reference sequence). V lost 0 bases, J lost 12 bases, and 17 bases lay in between. The CDR3 sequence is CASSYSVGLFRELFF. The CDR3 DNA is TGTGCCAGCAGTTACTCGGTTGGACTGTTCCGAGAACTGTTTTTT.

The rearrangement joins TRBV5-6 to TRBJ2-7, with 11 bases that match TRBD2. J lost 4 bases, V lost 4 bases, and 4 bases had no gene match. CDR1 is SGHDT and CDR2 is YYEEEE in the germline V gene. CDR3 length: 14 residues. The CDR3 is CASSAGLADYEQYF. The CDR3 DNA reads TGTGCCAGCAGCGCGGGACTAGCGGATTACGAGCAGTACTTC.

There are a few counts of this clone. The chain links TRBV24-1 to TRBJ2-2; D is perhaps TRBD1 (5 bases). The CDR3 has 13 amino acids. Germline CDR1 and CDR2: KGHDR and SFDVKD. V dropped 6 bases and J dropped 1 base, with 5 bases sitting between them. The CDR3 DNA sequence: TGTGCCACCAGTACAGGGAACACCGGGGAGCTGTTTTTT. This translates into CATSTGNTGELFF.

The V call is TRBV11-3, the J call TRBJ2-2; D unresolved. The CDR3 has 16 amino acids. Germline loops: CDR1 SGHNT, CDR2 YENEEA. The ends were cut back, 5 bases at V and 1 base at J, with 14 bases in the middle. CDR3 sequence reads: CASSPRHLENTGELFF. In DNA, the CDR3 is TGTGCCAGCAGCCCCAGACACCTTGAGAACACCGGGGAGCTGTTTTTT. The complete variable domain, with remaining parts taken from reference TRBV11-3 and TRBJ2-2, reads EAGVVQSPRYKIIEKKQPVAFWCNPISGHNTLYWYLQNLGQGPELLIRYENEEAVDDSQLPKDRFSAERLKGVDSTLKIQPAELGDSAVYLCASSPRHLENTGELFFGEGSRLTVL.